This TCR beta chain was recorded in a study of tumor and adjacent non-tumor tissue in lung cancer. Study-level information: The patients, approximately nine men and about 5 women, were about 30 to 85 with stage I to III disease.

No cell sorting was done before RNA was extracted from the tissue. The library came from three nested PCR rounds adapted from ARM-PCR protocols. TCRdb reprocessed the multiplex PCR reads with MiXCR, giving one entry per CDR3 protein. The sample holds about 81,000 distinct CDR3 sequences, 72% seen once. The CDR3 covers 14 residues. Unmatched junction bases numbered 13, after V lost 10 bases and J lost 4 bases. CDR1 and CDR2 from the germline V gene are MNHNS and SASEGT. General observations from the study: Top 100 clones took a larger repertoire share in normal lung. Tumor TCR diversity, when higher, was linked to shorter survival. Compared with tumor, normal lung showed significantly lower TCR diversity.

In regard to this clonotype: The antigen remains undetermined.

The clonotype originates from a woman between 40 and 55 years old with non-small cell lung cancer. The sequenced sample was lung tumor tissue. The V and J genes are TRBV6-1 and TRBJ2-7, with TRBD1 matching 7 bases. CDR3 residues: CAISNSQGFYEQYF. The CDR3 nucleotides are TGTGCCATTAGTAATTCACAGGGGTTTTACGAGCAGTACTTC.